This TCR beta chain appears in the sequencing data of a study of high-grade serous ovarian cancer treatment subgroups. Study at large: Samples averaged approximately 13,000 reads and some 7,500 unique TCR beta rearrangements. Study outcomes and limitations: Tumors within one patient showed repertoire similarity of about 0.095 to 0.79. TCR relatedness rose with neoantigen level and trended with mutation load. Only CDR3 was analyzed; CDR1 and CDR2 were not.

The data were produced by immunoSEQ multiplex PCR, yet TCRdb's version contains in-frame clones alone and is incomplete. The table shows tens of thousands of clones, with around 80% occurring only once. V lost 5 bases, J lost 10 bases, and 10 bases stayed unmatched. The CDR3 extends over 16 amino acids. CDR1 and CDR2 (germline): SGHTA, FQGTGA. About this clone: Its target is not known.

Tumor samples were taken before definitive surgery or chemotherapy. The clonotype comes from a human donor with high-grade serous ovarian cancer. The specimen sequenced was tumor tissue. V gene TRBV7-3 combines with J gene TRBJ2-1; TRBD2 matches 14 bases. For the CDR3, the DNA is TGTGCCAGCAGCCCGAGACTAGCGGGAGGGCTGAGGGAGCAGTTCTTC. Amino acid sequence: CASSPRLAGGLREQFF.